Following are 14 T cell receptor beta chains from one sample sequenced in a study of regulatory T cells in long-lasting Graves disease. Time point reported: persistent/refractory GD, antithyroid drugs over 5 years with positive TRAb. Following extraction of RNA from PBMCs, that RNA was used to make the TCR library. Relying on iRepertoire HTBI primers and Arm-PCR of CDR3 regions, the team built TCR beta libraries. One entry per CDR3 protein, called by TCRdb with MiXCR from the multiplex PCR reads. The table records over 450,000 distinct CDR3 sequences, roughly a fifth of them present only once. Sequenced material: peripheral blood mononuclear cells (PBMCs), taken when the disease was refractory, from a patient treated with antithyroid drugs. The receptors were gathered from a female donor with Graves disease.

V usage is TRBV7-9 and J usage is TRBJ2-7; D assignment may be TRBD1 or TRBD2 (6 bases each). Trimming stripped 3 bases from V and 6 bases from J, with 9 bases between. Germline lookup yields CDR1 SEHNR and CDR2 FQNEAQ (reference sequence). The CDR3 sequence is 12 residues long. This CDR3 reads CASSFRGGEQYF. In DNA, the CDR3 is TGTGCCAGCAGCTTCAGGGGAGGCGAGCAGTACTTC.

V is TRBV20-1 and J is TRBJ1-2; D might be TRBD1 (5 bases). Germline-derived CDR1 and CDR2 are DFQATT and SNEGSKA (reference sequence). The CDR3 contains 13 residues. Trimming left V 7 bases short and J 5 bases short, with 17 bases between. The CDR3 spells CSGWGRSEYGYTF. In nucleotides, the CDR3 is TGCAGTGGGTGGGGCCGGTCCGAGTATGGCTACACCTTC.

The rearrangement links TRBV27 to TRBJ2-1, with a tentative D call TRBD2 (5 bases). This CDR3 is built from 13 residues. V was pared by 8 bases and J by 4 bases, with 12 bases between. In germline, CDR1 is MNHEY, CDR2 SMNVEV (reference sequence). The CDR3, as DNA: TGTGCCAGCGGGTCTAGCAGATACAATGAGCAGTTCTTC. Translation: CASGSSRYNEQFF.

This clonotype was counted between two and nine times. The CDR3 nucleotides are TGTGCCAGCAGGGGGGAGACAGCCGGCACCGGGGAGCTGTTTTTT. Translation: CASRGETAGTGELFF. This chain links TRBV7-2 with TRBJ2-2; D is possibly TRBD1 or TRBD2 (5 bases each). CDR3 length: 15 residues. Germline CDR1 SGHTA, CDR2 FQGNSA. The ends were cut back, 6 bases at V and 4 bases at J, with 15 bases in the middle.

This clonotype appeared a few times. CDR3 sequence: CASSPAGVGYEQYF. Here the CDR3 DNA reads TGTGCCAGTAGTCCAGCGGGAGTGGGGTACGAGCAGTACTTC. The chain employs TRBV19 and TRBJ2-7, with 8 bases matching TRBD2. Germline loops: CDR1 LNHDA, CDR2 SQIVND (reference sequence). Trimming removed 5 bases from V and 4 bases from J; junction bases left unmatched: 7. This CDR3 comprises 14 residues.

The CDR3 DNA is TGTGCCAGCAGCTCTTCCGTAGCGGTCTCCTACAATGAGCAGTTCTTC. This encodes CASSSSVAVSYNEQFF. The chain recombines TRBV28 with TRBJ2-1, with D tentatively TRBD2 (6 bases). V gave up 6 bases and J gave up 0 bases, with 15 bases separating them. There are 16 residues in the CDR3. The germline gives CDR1 MDHEN, CDR2 SYDVKM. Together with reference TRBV28 and TRBJ2-1, the CDR3 gives the full variable domain: DVKVTQSSRYLVKRTGEKVFLECVQDMDHENMFWYRQDPGLGLRLIYFSYDVKMKEKGDIPEGYSVSREKKERFSLILESASTNQTSMYLCASSSSVAVSYNEQFFGPGTRLTVL.

This clonotype came up many times. The chain couples TRBV2 to TRBJ1-2; D perhaps matches TRBD1 (5 bases). This CDR3 is 12 amino acids long. Trimming took off 7 bases at V and 6 bases at J, with 12 bases between the two ends. Per germline, CDR1 SNHLY and CDR2 FYNNEI. CDR3 residues: CASIGTTDGYTF. CDR3 DNA sequence: TGTGCCAGCATCGGGACTACGGATGGCTACACCTTC.

This clonotype has ten or more counts. CDR3 in DNA: TGTGCCAGCAGCCGTTCAGCCGGGGGTAATGAAAAACTGTTTTTT. This sequence encodes CASSRSAGGNEKLFF. This chain links TRBV28 with TRBJ1-4; possible D gene TRBD1, 5 bases. This CDR3 is built from 15 residues. The V and J ends lost 6 bases and 4 bases respectively, with 15 bases between them. Germline lookup yields CDR1 MDHEN and CDR2 SYDVKM.

The chain uses TRBV18 and TRBJ1-1, with 11 bases fitting TRBD1. Losses at the gene ends were 0 bases for V and 0 bases for J; bases not matched to a gene: 0. Per germline, CDR1 KGHSH and CDR2 LQKENI. The CDR3 has 16 amino acids. The CDR3 is CASSPPGQGVNTEAFF. DNA of the CDR3: TGTGCCAGCTCACCACCGGGACAGGGGGTGAACACTGAAGCTTTCTTT. The whole variable domain, remainder taken from reference TRBV18 and TRBJ1-1, is NAGVMQNPRHLVRRRGQEARLRCSPMKGHSHVYWYRQLPEEGLKFMVYLQKENIIDESGMPKERFSAEFPKEGPSILRIQQVVRGDSAAYFCASSPPGQGVNTEAFFGQGTRLTVV.

V usage is TRBV20-1 and J usage is TRBJ2-3, with 9 bases that match TRBD2. Looked up from germline, CDR1 is DFQATT and CDR2 is SNEGSKA (reference sequence). The CDR3 is 13 residues long. The V segment lost 3 bases and the J segment 5 bases; nucleotides outside the gene matches: 3. CDR3 DNA sequence: TGCAGTGCTAGGCCAGCGGGAGGAGATACGCAGTATTTT. Translation gives CSARPAGGDTQYF.

The V and J genes are TRBV7-2 and TRBJ2-1, with no clear D. CDR3 length: 20 amino acids. Germline-derived CDR1 and CDR2 are SGHTA and FQGNSA. V dropped 2 bases and J dropped 3 bases, with 26 bases sitting between them. The CDR3 coding sequence is TGTGCCAGCAGCTTACAAACGCCGGGCATCCCATTCCGGCGCTACAATGAGCAGTTCTTC. This codes for CASSLQTPGIPFRRYNEQFF.

The V gene is TRBV6-1, the J gene TRBJ2-2, with D perhaps matching TRBD2 (6 bases). V was shortened by 6 bases and J by 7 bases, with 12 bases between the two germline ends. Germline CDR1 and CDR2: MNHNS and SASEGT. The CDR3 is 13 residues long. The CDR3 bases are TGTGCCAGCAGAATCGTCGGGGGCGGGGAGCTGTTTTTT. It is translated as CASRIVGGGELFF.

The chain joins TRBV12-3 or TRBV12-4 to TRBJ2-2, with D maybe TRBD2 (6 bases). Trimming took 3 bases from V and 6 from J, leaving 11 bases between them. The CDR3 has 14 residues. Written as DNA, the CDR3 is TGTGCCAGCAGTTTCAGGGAGGATGCCGGGGAGCTGTTTTTT. Amino acid sequence: CASSFREDAGELFF.

J is TRBJ2-1 and V is TRBV29-1, with a possible D match to TRBD1 (5 bases). V was trimmed by 4 bases and J by 7 bases, leaving 14 bases between them. Per the germline V gene, CDR1 is SQVTM and CDR2 is ANQGSEA. This CDR3 contains 13 residues. CDR3 sequence: CSVVPTVGNEQFF. Written as DNA, the CDR3 is TGCAGCGTTGTCCCGACAGTTGGGAATGAGCAGTTCTTC.